The source of this T cell receptor beta chain is a study of Tregs in tolerant kidney transplant recipients (dated by TCRdb to 2018 to 2020). Turning to the overall study: Before combined kidney and bone marrow transplantation, this study identified donor-specific regulatory T cells using TCRbeta sequencing and then followed those same cells after transplant.

The transplants used related donors with nonmyeloablative bone marrow transplantation, and mixed chimerism in the human trials was transient. Thawed PBMCs were FACS-sorted into unstimulated Tregs (CD4+CD25+CD127-), CD4+ non-Tregs (CD4+CD25-), CD4 cells and CD8 cells. The patients were a few recipients of combined kidney and bone marrow transplants from the ITN036ST trial, and samples were available only from these trial subjects. Healthy control blood was processed to PBMCs by Ficoll density gradient and cryopreserved, and patient PBMCs were collected before and after transplant. For TCRbeta CDR3 sequencing, genomic DNA was extracted from sorted cells using the QIAGEN DNeasy Blood and Tissue Kit. High-throughput TCRbeta CDR3 sequencing, including PCR amplification with bias correction and internal controls, was performed commercially through immunoSEQ. Per the authors' processing: Unique productive TCRbeta sequences were defined by CDR3 nucleotide sequence where primers matched, otherwise by CDR3 amino acid sequence with Vbeta and Jbeta genes. To correct for sorting error, sequences found in more than one sorted population at a frequency ratio of 2:1 or less were discarded, and the remaining shared sequences were assigned to the population with the higher frequency. Sequences were defined as donor-reactive when expanded at least 5-fold in CFSE-low cells versus unstimulated cells and present at a frequency of at least 0.01% in CFSE-low cells. Repertoire divergence was quantified by Jensen-Shannon divergence using the top 100 TCRbeta sequences ranked by frequency. For any sample with multiple sequencing runs, sorting error was corrected in each run separately before the runs were pooled. TCRdb retrieved this table from immuneACCESS and kept in-frame rearrangements only. Not all clones are present; in checked studies, unresolved V genes account for under half, and no reason is known for the remainder. From that table come the V and J calls and clone size; the DNA was used to work out D and trimming. The sample table lists 45,000 to 55,000 clones, about 90% of them with a count of one. Approximately 14% of the sample comes from the top ten.

The paper as a whole reports these results and caveats: The study was constrained by small patient numbers, and validation of the findings is required in larger populations and under other immunosuppression protocols. Donor-specific Treg expansion exceeded global Treg expansion in tolerant patients, suggesting antigen-driven rather than nonspecific expansion. PCR primers changed over time for some patients, so nucleotide-level comparison across those patients' samples was not possible. Biological reproducibility was not examined directly, but technical replication error appeared to be minimal. Expanding Tregs with activated donor B cells appeared to identify the most biologically relevant and donor-specific TCRbeta repertoire.

On this clone itself: Its antigen has not been determined. The record has no base qualities; no much larger clone is one base away.

There are 18 amino acids in the CDR3, from cysteine to phenylalanine inclusive. CDR3 DNA is the only sequence kept; it has 54 bases, read in frame from the first base. Germline trimming: 5 bases from V, 4 bases from J; junction bases outside gene matches: 11. As encoded in the germline V gene, CDR1 is SGHVS while CDR2 is FNYEAQ. Here the sequenced sample was CD8+ T cells from blood (PBMCs), taken 24 months after the transplant. This chain is built from TRBV7-6 and TRBJ2-3; the central 14 bases match TRBD2. This clonotype originated in a human patient who received a combined kidney and bone marrow transplant. In patients who had a transplant, some T cells may come from the graft donor. The CDR3 is CASSTPAQTSGGADTQYF. At the DNA level, the sequence is TGTGCCAGCAGCACCCCCGCCCAGACTAGCGGGGGGGCAGATACGCAGTATTTT. Beyond the CDR3, the reference TRBV7-6 and TRBJ2-3 genes provide the residues; the full variable domain reads: GAGVSQSPRYKVTKRGQDVALRCDPISGHVSLYWYRQALGQGPEFLTYFNYEAQQDKSGLPNDRFSAERPEGSISTLTIQRTEQRDSAMYRCASSTPAQTSGGADTQYFGPGTRLTVL.